The rows below give T cell receptor beta chains drawn from one sample of a study of blood T cell repertoires in COVID-19. The data were produced by immunoSEQ multiplex PCR, yet TCRdb's version contains in-frame clones alone and is incomplete. The profile shows hundreds of thousands of clones, roughly four fifths of them singletons. The sequenced sample was PBMCs or T cells enriched from blood (not recorded which). The receptors shown here come from a woman aged 40-49 years who had been exposed to COVID-19. Both conserved end residues are part of each CDR3. A D gene is named only where the DNA matches it firmly. Some rows have no size entry. The others give once, few or many, or a class for an expanded clone.

V,size,D,J,CDR3,DNA
TRBV30,NA,NA,TRBJ1-3,CAWSGSGNTIYF,TGTGCCTGGAGCGGCTCTGGAAACACCATATATTTT
TRBV9,once,TRBD1,TRBJ2-2,CASSPRWTGNTGELFF,TGTGCCAGCAGCCCGAGATGGACAGGAAACACCGGGGAGCTGTTTTTT
TRBV21-1,NA,NA,TRBJ2-4,CASSLGHQAKNIQYF,TGTGCCAGCAGCCTGGGACACCAAGCCAAAAACATTCAGTACTTC
TRBV2,NA,NA,TRBJ1-6,CASSPRQANSPLHF,TGTGCCAGCAGTCCTAGACAGGCTAATTCACCCCTCCACTTT
TRBV19,NA,TRBD1,TRBJ1-1,CASSMTGVNTEAFF,TGTGCCAGTAGTATGACAGGGGTGAACACTGAAGCTTTCTTT
TRBV12-3/TRBV12-4,NA,NA,TRBJ1-1,CASSPTTMPEAFF,TGTGCCAGCAGTCCGACGACTATGCCTGAAGCTTTCTTT
TRBV11-1,few,TRBD2,TRBJ2-5,CASSPWTSGGETQYF,TGTGCCAGCAGCCCCTGGACTAGCGGGGGAGAGACCCAGTACTTC
TRBV2,NA,TRBD1,TRBJ1-2,CASRRQGYGYTF,TGTGCCAGCAGGAGACAGGGGTATGGCTACACCTTC
TRBV14,NA,TRBD1,TRBJ1-6,CASSQEGQGGSPLHF,TGTGCCAGCAGCCAGGAGGGACAGGGGGGTTCACCCCTCCACTTT
TRBV28,few,TRBD2,TRBJ2-1,CASKSASGGYSSYNEQFF,TGTGCCAGCAAGTCGGCTAGCGGGGGCTATAGCTCCTACAATGAGCAGTTCTTC
TRBV28,NA,NA,TRBJ2-7,CASIRAGHSYEQYF,TGTGCCAGCATAAGGGCAGGGCACTCCTACGAGCAGTACTTC
TRBV6-5,NA,TRBD1,TRBJ2-7,CASSYRGPYEQYF,TGTGCCAGCAGCTACAGGGGGCCCTACGAGCAGTACTTC
TRBV2,once,NA,TRBJ1-1,CASSERRGGNTEAFF,TGTGCCAGCAGTGAAAGGAGGGGCGGGAACACTGAAGCTTTCTTT
TRBV12-5,NA,TRBD1,TRBJ1-5,CASGLGQGLGQPQHF,TGTGCTAGTGGTTTGGGACAGGGTCTGGGTCAGCCCCAGCATTTT
TRBV14,NA,NA,TRBJ1-1,CASSQEYEAFF,TGTGCCAGCAGCCAAGAATATGAAGCTTTCTTT
TRBV4-1,NA,NA,TRBJ2-1,CASSLTGGEFSYNEQFF,TGCGCCAGCAGCCTTACGGGGGGCGAATTCTCCTACAATGAGCAGTTCTTC